The 23 T cell receptor beta chains given below trace back to one sample, sequenced in a study of cytomegalovirus exposure and HLA in healthy donors. This PCR relied on a set of 60 Vbeta primers and 13 Jbeta primers. Sequencing was performed with immunoSEQ multiplex PCR; in TCRdb, only in-frame clones are kept and a portion is missing. The table records about 160,000 clones, about 80% of them present only once. The sequencing input was PBMCs. Receptors originate from a woman between 50 and 59 years old in good health and CMV-seronegative.

V and J are TRBV28 and TRBJ1-2; no firm D call. The CDR3 is made up of 12 amino acids. The ends were cut back, 7 bases at V and 5 bases at J, with 11 bases in the middle. In germline, CDR1 is MDHEN, CDR2 SYDVKM. The CDR3 region has the DNA TGTGCCAGCATTAGTCACGTTTATGGCTACACCTTC. It encodes CASISHVYGYTF.

This clone was detected once. The V call is TRBV7-9, the J call TRBJ2-3; tentative D call: TRBD1 (6 bases). V lost 8 bases and J 6 bases, leaving 18 bases between the germline ends. Germline CDR1 is SEHNR and CDR2 is FQNEAQ (reference sequence). The CDR3 is made up of 14 amino acids. The CDR3 spells CASVGGEFEDTQYF. The CDR3 region has the DNA TGTGCCAGCGTTGGGGGCGAATTTGAGGATACGCAGTATTTT.

The rearrangement links TRBV7-6 to TRBJ2-1; 11 nucleotides match TRBD2. The CDR3 has 16 amino acids. With 5 bases clipped from V and 2 bases from J, the junction kept 5 bases outside the gene matches. CDR1 and CDR2 from the germline V gene are SGHVS and FNYEAQ. CDR3 residues: CASSHSGGAAYNEQFF. CDR3 DNA: TGTGCCAGCAGCCATAGCGGGGGGGCAGCCTACAATGAGCAGTTCTTC.

The gene calls are TRBV19 and TRBJ1-1; D might be TRBD1 (5 bases). There are 16 residues in the CDR3. Germline CDR1 is LNHDA and CDR2 is SQIVND (reference sequence). V was shortened by 1 base and J by 1 base, with 13 bases between the two germline ends. CDR3 region: CASSIGAGRRNTEAFF. In DNA form, the CDR3 reads TGTGCCAGTAGTATAGGGGCAGGGAGGCGGAACACTGAAGCTTTCTTT.

The rearrangement uses TRBV15 and TRBJ2-7; no clear D. Germline CDR1 reads LNHNV; CDR2 reads YYDKDF (reference sequence). CDR3 length equals 14 residues. Trimming shortened V by 0 bases and J by 2 bases, and 8 bases separated the two germline ends. The CDR3 DNA reads TGTGCCACCAGCAGAGATCGAACAGCCTACGAGCAGTACTTC. Translating gives CATSRDRTAYEQYF.

CDR3 coding DNA: TGCGCCAGCAGCTTGGCCCGGGTGACCACTGAAGCTTTCTTT. Residues: CASSLARVTTEAFF. The chain links TRBV5-1 to TRBJ1-1; unclear D gene. Per the germline V gene, CDR1 is SGHRS and CDR2 is YFSETQ. This CDR3 contains 14 residues. V lost 0 bases to trimming and J lost 4 bases, with 10 bases between them.

This clone was detected only once. The chain is built from TRBV7-8 and TRBJ1-4, with 8 bases identical to TRBD1. J was trimmed by 4 bases and V by 6 bases; bases with no gene match: 7. CDR1 is SGHVS and CDR2 is FQNEAQ in the germline V gene. The CDR3 is 15 residues long. The CDR3 nucleotides are TGTGCCAGCAGGACCCGGACAGGGCATAATGAAAAACTGTTTTTT. It is translated as CASRTRTGHNEKLFF. Together with reference TRBV7-8 and TRBJ1-4, the CDR3 gives the full variable domain: GAGVSQSPRYKVAKRGQDVALRCDPISGHVSLFWYQQALGQGPEFLTYFQNEAQLDKSGLPSDRFFAERPEGSVSTLKIQRTQQEDSAVYLCASRTRTGHNEKLFFGSGTQLSVL.

The chain links TRBV19 to TRBJ2-3, with 11 bases lining up with TRBD2. This CDR3 has 15 amino acids. The V gene end was trimmed by 7 bases and the J gene end by 2 bases; junction bases not matched to a gene: 5. Germline loops: CDR1 LNHDA, CDR2 SQIVND (reference sequence). CDR3 residues: CASTGLAGTTDTQYF. CDR3 in DNA: TGTGCCAGTACAGGACTAGCGGGCACCACAGATACGCAGTATTTT.

The chain is built from TRBV7-7 and TRBJ2-3, with D unresolved. The CDR3 is 14 amino acids. Trimming left V 5 bases short and J 4 bases short, with 13 bases between. Looked up from germline, CDR1 is SSHAT and CDR2 is FNYEAQ (reference sequence). This CDR3 reads CASSQSTGSDTQYF. Here the CDR3 DNA reads TGTGCCAGCAGCCAATCGACGGGTTCAGATACGCAGTATTTT.

V is TRBV6-5 and J is TRBJ1-2, with 9 bases fitting TRBD1. CDR1 and CDR2 from the germline V gene are MNHEY and SVGAGI. The length of the CDR3 is 15 residues. With V trimmed by 4 bases and J by 7 bases, 10 bases remained unmatched. CDR3 loop: CASSSQTGQGAGYTF. CDR3 in DNA: TGTGCCAGCAGTTCCCAAACGGGACAGGGAGCTGGCTACACCTTC.

This clone was observed a few times. The chain recombines TRBV6-5 with TRBJ2-2; perhaps TRBD2 as D (5 bases). The CDR3 has 15 amino acids. Germline V gene data show CDR1 as MNHEY and CDR2 as SVGAGI. V was clipped by 5 bases and J by 9 bases, with 19 bases between them. CDR3 in DNA: TGTGCCAGCAGTCTTTATTCCGGGAACCCGCGGGAGCTGTTTTTT. As protein: CASSLYSGNPRELFF.

The chain joins TRBV7-9 to TRBJ2-7; D may be TRBD2 (5 bases). CDR3 length: 14 residues. The germline V and J ends were trimmed by 0 bases and 7 bases, with 13 bases remaining between them. CDR1 and CDR2 from the germline V gene are SEHNR and FQNEAQ (reference sequence). The CDR3 reads CASSLAVSAGEQYF. The CDR3, as DNA: TGTGCCAGCAGCTTAGCGGTATCGGCGGGTGAGCAGTACTTC.

The chain employs TRBV18 and TRBJ1-5; a weak D match, TRBD1 (6 bases). The CDR3 sequence is 16 residues long. The V end was cut by 3 bases, the J end by 5 bases, with 17 bases between. CDR1 KGHSH and CDR2 LQKENI come from the germline V gene. The CDR3 bases are TGTGCCAGCTCACCTGGGACACCCTCACCTCATCAGCCCCAGCATTTT. Protein sequence: CASSPGTPSPHQPQHF.

The chain couples TRBV5-1 to TRBJ2-3, with D possibly TRBD2 on 6 matching bases. CDR1 is SGHRS, CDR2 YFSETQ, per germline. CDR3 length: 15 residues. V was clipped by 5 bases and J by 0 bases, with 13 bases between them. The CDR3 loop is CASRFSGSSTDTQYF. The CDR3 DNA reads as TGCGCCAGCAGGTTTAGCGGTTCTAGCACAGATACGCAGTATTTT.

This chain uses TRBV19 with TRBJ2-7; perhaps TRBD2 as D (7 bases). The germline CDR1 and CDR2 sequences are LNHDA and SQIVND (reference sequence). V was clipped by 1 base and J by 6 bases, with 10 bases between them. CDR3 length: 13 amino acids. CDR3 bases: TGTGCCAGTAGTATAGCAGGGGAGGGCGAGCAGTACTTC. This codes for CASSIAGEGEQYF.

As concerns this clone: The junction departs from the called germline gene at one end, perhaps through a read error. The J gene is TRBJ2-1, the V gene TRBV7-7; TRBD2 aligns across 9 bases. Per the germline V gene, CDR1 is SSHAT and CDR2 is FNYEAQ (reference sequence). The CDR3 has 14 residues. The CDR3: CASSPAGGADEQFF. The CDR3 region has the DNA TGTGCTAGCAGCCCCGCGGGGGGGGCGGATGAGCAGTTCTTC.

This clone was counted once. V gene TRBV4-3 combines with J gene TRBJ2-1; TRBD2 matches 10 bases. Germline V gives CDR1 LGHNA, CDR2 YSLEER. Unmatched junction bases numbered 8, after V lost 0 bases and J lost 9 bases. This CDR3 comprises 16 residues. The CDR3 region has the DNA TGCGCCAGCAGCCAAGATGCCAGCGGGGGGGCCTCTGAGCAGTTCTTC. Protein product: CASSQDASGGASEQFF.

V usage is TRBV27 and J usage is TRBJ2-3, with 8 bases lining up with TRBD1. Trimming took 3 bases from V and 6 from J; bases not matched to a gene: 2. The CDR3 contains 13 residues. Germline CDR1 is MNHEY and CDR2 is SMNVEV (reference sequence). Here the CDR3 reads CASSFQGADTQYF. The CDR3 bases are TGTGCCAGCAGTTTTCAGGGGGCCGATACGCAGTATTTT.

This chain joins TRBV2 and TRBJ2-1; the D is unclear. This CDR3 is built from 15 residues. Trimming took 6 bases from V and 0 from J, leaving 12 bases between them. CDR1 is SNHLY and CDR2 is FYNNEI in the germline V gene. The CDR3 nucleotides read TGTGCCAGCAGGGTCGACTTGATCTCCTACAATGAGCAGTTCTTC. Protein: CASRVDLISYNEQFF.

DNA for the CDR3: TGTGCCAGCAGCTTAGATCCGACAGACGGCTACGAGCAGTACTTC. Encoded protein: CASSLDPTDGYEQYF. This chain joins TRBV11-2 and TRBJ2-7; D may be TRBD1 (5 bases). Germline CDR1 and CDR2: SGHAT and FQNNGV. CDR3 length: 15 amino acids. V gave up 0 bases and J gave up 3 bases, with 12 bases separating them.

The genes are TRBV6-5 and TRBJ2-3; D remains ambiguous. The V end lost 8 bases, the J end lost 2 bases, and 17 bases lay between the germline ends. Per the germline V gene, CDR1 is MNHEY and CDR2 is SVGAGI. The CDR3 has 15 amino acids. For the CDR3, the DNA is TGTGCCAGCTGTAACCTAGTGGGTTCCACAGATACGCAGTATTTT. Translation: CASCNLVGSTDTQYF.

The chain joins TRBV14 to TRBJ1-5; D ambiguous. CDR3 size: 14 residues. V was shortened by 3 bases and J by 3 bases, with 9 bases between the two germline ends. Germline V gene sequence: CDR1 SGHDN, CDR2 FVKESK. CDR3 sequence (DNA): TGTGCCAGCAGCCAGTCCACAGTCAATCAGCCCCAGCATTTT. This gives the protein CASSQSTVNQPQHF.

The rearrangement links TRBV28 to TRBJ2-7; D remains unclear. The V end was cut by 3 bases, the J end by 0 bases, with 18 bases between. CDR3 size: 17 residues. The germline V gene has CDR1 MDHEN and CDR2 SYDVKM. The CDR3 protein is CASSFNLQSYVSYEQYF. Written as DNA, the CDR3 is TGTGCCAGCAGTTTTAACCTTCAGTCATACGTCTCCTACGAGCAGTACTTC.